This T cell receptor (beta chain) is from a study of early T cells in non-severe SARS-CoV-2 infection. Study-level findings and limits: Clonotype matching in VDJdb favored anti-spike CD8 responses and did not capture private and CD4 specificities.

This clonotype has ten or more counts. Its antigen is not known. Germline-derived CDR1 and CDR2 are LGHDT and YNNKEL (reference sequence). V was trimmed by 1 base and J by 7 bases, leaving 16 bases between them. The CDR3 runs 15 residues. Individual cDNA molecules carried attached unique molecular identifiers. Via MiXCR, TCRdb re-called the 5' RACE reads, giving one row per CDR3 protein. The data show approximately 42,000 distinct CDR3 sequences, with 6.1% seen just once and approximately 13% held by the top ten. This TCR was sampled from an adult who was a healthcare worker with PCR-confirmed SARS-CoV-2 infection or an uninfected control (not recorded which). The rearrangement links TRBV3-1 to TRBJ2-5, with D possibly TRBD2 on 6 matching bases. What was sequenced was whole blood. Here the CDR3 reads CASSQGSGPRGTQYF. CDR3 bases: TGTGCCAGCAGCCAAGGGAGCGGGCCGAGAGGGACCCAGTACTTC.